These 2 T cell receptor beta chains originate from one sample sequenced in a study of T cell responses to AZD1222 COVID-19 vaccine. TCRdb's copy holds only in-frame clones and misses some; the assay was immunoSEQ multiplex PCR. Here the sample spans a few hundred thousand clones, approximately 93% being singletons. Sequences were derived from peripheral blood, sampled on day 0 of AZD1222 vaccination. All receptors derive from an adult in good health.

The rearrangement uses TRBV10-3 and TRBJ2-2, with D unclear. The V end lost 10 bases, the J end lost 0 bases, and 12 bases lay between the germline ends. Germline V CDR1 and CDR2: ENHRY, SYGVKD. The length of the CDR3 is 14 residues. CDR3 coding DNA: TGTGCCACCCGGGCAGCAGCGAACACCGGGGAGCTGTTTTTT. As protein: CATRAAANTGELFF.

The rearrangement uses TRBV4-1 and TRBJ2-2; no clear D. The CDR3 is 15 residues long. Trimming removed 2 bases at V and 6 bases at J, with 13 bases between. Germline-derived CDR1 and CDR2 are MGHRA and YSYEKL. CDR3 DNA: TGCGCCAGCAGCCAATGGGCAGCCATTCCCGGGGAGCTGTTTTTT. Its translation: CASSQWAAIPGELFF.